This T cell receptor (beta chain) derives from a study of cytomegalovirus exposure and HLA in healthy donors (dated by TCRdb to the late 2010s). A note on the overall study: An earlier analysis of approximately 590 of the donors reported more than 250 Gb of sequence data and 100 million to 130 million unique TCR beta sequences from 190 million or so T cells. An early release that covered roughly 600 HLA-typed donors contained about 290 gigabases of sequencing data and about 93 million unique TCR sequences. Donor age, sex, ethnicity and CMV serostatus were collected together with the repertoire data. A separate validation cohort of approximately 120 different subjects was used in addition to the approximately 670-subject first cohort. A later analysis re-analyzed previously published TCR beta repertoires from 660 or so donors and added high-resolution HLA genotyping to study TCR occurrence patterns. In an earlier analysis of 500 to 650 of the donors, high-throughput TCR beta sequencing was used to judge whether each TCR beta V gene segment behaved as functional or pseudogenic. On average, 235,054 unique TCR beta nucleotide sequences were sequenced per donor among a few hundred genotyped donors of the cohort, with 15% to 20% of those sequences being non-productive. Because of strong linkage in the cohort, roughly five DR-DQ haplotypes were treated as single units for association and clustering. Rather than drawing on any new phenotypic data, the later analysis identified candidate immune exposures from TCR beta sequences and the way those sequences occurred across donors. In a later genetic analysis, genome-wide SNP genotypes for about 55% of the roughly 700 donors were used, and that subset was treated as a discovery cohort. To predict cytomegalovirus infection status, the study brought together high-throughput TCR immunosequencing, statistical association of individual TCRs with disease status, and machine learning. Every repertoire in the discovery cohort had been generated on one and the same sequencing platform. Both class I and class II loci were covered by HLA typing, at four-digit resolution. The study was designed to test whether signatures of past pathogen exposure could be identified by cataloging public T cell receptors. The number of donors typed differed by locus, with about 620-630 for A, B, C, DRB1 and DQB1, roughly 520 for DQA1, 600 to 610 for DPA1, and approximately 470 for DPB1. Of the approximately 400 genotyped donors, 81% were placed in the genetic ancestry cluster associated with self-reported Caucasian donors. The T cell repertoires of some 700 subjects were profiled by immunosequencing and related to cytomegalovirus serostatus.

The cohort comprised some 680 healthy bone marrow donors. Cohort members were all nominally healthy when sampled, although unrecorded immune exposures were likely present. The donor was CMV seronegative and belonged to the group of 352 seronegative cohort members. A peripheral blood sample was provided by each donor, and peripheral blood mononuclear cells were used for TCR beta sequencing. Genomic DNA extraction from the blood cell samples was performed with the Qiagen DNeasy Blood Extraction Kit. Broad study findings and their caveats: In an earlier analysis of several hundred of the donors, most TCR beta V segments were observed in productive rearrangements about 87% or about 30% of the time, broadly matching IMGT annotations. According to a later analysis, parvovirus B19, influenza, CMV and Epstein-Barr virus appeared linked to several top co-occurrence clusters. A cluster of highly shared sequence variants was judged likely to be a technical artifact of the sequencing pipeline. Compared with equally common non-associated chains, HLA-associated TCR beta chains in a later analysis were more clonally expanded and had lower generation probabilities. According to a later genetic analysis, donors in an Asian-associated ancestry cluster had fewer N-insertions in productive TCRs than the approximately 630-donor mean. Linkage disequilibrium might explain the correlated functional status among segregating V segments, but an unknown experimental factor could not be excluded. It was suggested by the authors that the approach could potentially be generalized to other disease states and immunological phenotypes. In the study, about 150 TCR beta chains were listed as associated with cytomegalovirus. This cohort had only TCR beta chains sequenced, and the lack of alpha or paired-chain data limited which features could be detected. In a later analysis, the rate of TCR association differed among HLA loci, with DRB1 alleles having the most associated TCRs and HLA-C alleles having the fewest. At a false discovery rate of 0.05, a later analysis linked 15,000 to 20,000 TCR beta sequences to specific HLA alleles. A further reported finding was that TCR beta sequences accurately predicted the HLA-A and HLA-B alleles for most subjects in the first cohort. Because HLA typing was missing for some donors at each locus, association tests included only the typed subset. Most TCR sequences were observed very rarely across donors, whereas some public TCRs were present in many individuals. According to a later analysis, most CMV-associated TCR beta chains appeared to be HLA-restricted, and the HLA associations seemed to be driven largely by CMV exposure. The classifier was reported to diagnose cytomegalovirus status with high specificity and sensitivity in both the original cohort and the validation cohort. A later genetic analysis associated a missense DCLRE1C variant with V-gene and J-gene trimming of TCR beta chains, and an independent cohort replicated the association. When HLA alleles, especially DR and DQ, strongly co-occurred, TCR associations were difficult to assign to individual alleles. Sequencing depth was assumed to be roughly uniform across donors in the presence/absence analyses, though that assumption may not hold. In vitro tests confirmed that three of the cytomegalovirus-associated TCR beta chains recognize cytomegalovirus antigens. The only immune exposure information available for the cohort was CMV serostatus. Because counts were too low, some 17 rarely observed V segments, including chromosome 9 orphons, were left out of the earlier analysis of about 500 of the donors.

This clone has only a few counts. Its antigen remains unidentified. No qualities accompany the bases; no much larger clone lies one base away. The library was obtained by the immunoSEQ multiplex PCR assay. For the multiplex PCR, a mixture combining 60 forward primers for TCR Vbeta segments and 13 reverse primers for TCR Jbeta segments was used. A multiplex PCR assay on genomic DNA amplified the CDR3 region of rearranged TCR beta genes. Amplified TCR beta libraries were sequenced as 87-base-pair reads on the Illumina HiSeq System. Concerning the study's data processing: Across the 500 to 850 repertoires, a later analysis counted tens of millions of unique TCR beta chains, 9.5 million to 13 million of which were shared by at least two donors. Raw reads were error-corrected and collapsed into unique sequences by a nearest-neighbor algorithm in which closely related sequences were merged to remove PCR and sequencing errors. V, D and J gene segments were assigned by aligning CDR3 sequences to IMGT reference sequences. For a sequence to be retained, a match of at least six nucleotides to both a V gene segment and a J gene segment was required. A rearrangement was called productive if the CDR3 had no stop codons and remained in frame with V and J, and every other rearrangement was called non-productive. Following IMGT convention, CDR3 was defined as the stretch from the second conserved V-encoded cysteine to the conserved J-encoded phenylalanine. In an earlier analysis of roughly 580 of the donors, sequences lacking an unambiguous match to a single V gene segment were excluded. An earlier analysis of fewer than 750 of the donors called V segments functional above 56.7% productive rearrangements and segregating when the between-donor standard deviation exceeded 5%. A statistical classification framework was built for diagnosing cytomegalovirus status from the catalog of TCR beta chain sequences. In a later analysis, V and J genes were assigned by comparing TCR nucleotide sequences against IMGT/GENE-DB human TR gene sequences. The TCRdist pipeline was used in a later analysis to assign CDR3 sequences and most-parsimonious VDJ recombination scenarios. In a later analysis, each TCR beta chain was defined by its CDR3 amino acid sequence together with its V-gene family, and reads lacking a unique V-gene family were excluded. A later analysis removed several hundred highly shared, low-generation-probability nucleotide sequences to deal with suspected cross-contamination and a sequencing artifact. In a later analysis, a clonal expansion index for each public chain was calculated from normalized within-repertoire ranks of inferred template counts. In a later analysis, generation probabilities were computed with a VDJ recombination model fitted to out-of-frame rearrangements, and the resulting probabilities were checked against IGoR. In a later analysis, hypergeometric tests were used to score TCR-TCR, TCR-HLA and TCR-CMV co-occurrence, with a repertoire-size bias correction applied to TCR pairs. False discovery rates were estimated in a later analysis by permuting HLA or CMV assignments 20 times. In a later analysis, co-occurring TCRs were grouped with DBSCAN, and TCRdist sequence similarity was added when clustering was performed within HLA-allele-positive subsets. Repertoires with fewer than 30,000 or more than 120,000 public chains were left out of co-occurrence clustering, as were five repertoires with anomalous nucleotide sharing. TCRdb mirrors the immuneACCESS table, restricted to in-frame sequences. Some clones are absent from its copies; in checked studies, under half trace to an unresolved V gene, and the reason for the others is unknown. That table is the source of V, J and clone size, and D and trimming were worked out from the DNA. Recorded for this sample are fewer than 200,000 clones; around 80% of them occurred a single time. The top ten clonotypes cover roughly 1.4% of the sample.

Sequencing input: PBMCs. This clonotype originated in a man aged 18 to 30 in good health and CMV-seronegative.

The bases read TGTGCCAGCAGCCCCGGGAGGGGAGGGGCACAAACGCAGTATTTT. Its product reads: CASSPGRGGAQTQYF. The chain joins TRBV27 to TRBJ2-3, with 8 middle bases fitting TRBD2. The germline V and J ends show losses of 6 bases and 9 bases respectively, and no gene match explains 14 bases of the junction. The CDR3 has 15 amino acids, counting the end cysteine and phenylalanine. CDR3 DNA is the only sequence kept; it has 45 bases, read in frame from the first base. Per the germline V gene (reference sequence), MNHEY is the CDR1 and SMNVEV is the CDR2.